Below are 12 T cell receptor beta chains sequenced from a single sample in a study of neurological immune-mediated disorders. TCRdb reprocessed the 5' RACE reads via MiXCR and lists one record per CDR3 protein. Found here are around 70,000 distinct CDR3 sequences, roughly 4.8% of them singletons; the top ten hold about 2%. The sequenced sample was PBMCs. The receptors stem from a woman in her 70s with multiple sclerosis.

In this sample, this clonotype turned up many times. The chain links TRBV6-5 to TRBJ2-3; TRBD2 is a possible D gene (5 bases). This CDR3 spans 14 amino acids. Trimming pared 7 bases from V and 2 bases from J, leaving 13 bases between. Germline CDR1 reads MNHEY; CDR2 reads SVGAGI. The CDR3 is CASKKGLLTDTQYF. The CDR3, as DNA: TGTGCCAGCAAGAAAGGACTTCTCACAGATACGCAGTATTTT.

This clonotype has a count of ten or more. The chain employs TRBV30 and TRBJ2-2; TRBD1 is a possible D gene (5 bases). V was trimmed by 2 bases and J by 7 bases, leaving 11 bases between them. Germline V gene lookup returns CDR1 GTSNPN and CDR2 SVGIG (reference sequence). This CDR3 region has 13 residues. Here the CDR3 reads CAWSKGAGGELFF. For the CDR3, the DNA is TGTGCCTGGAGTAAAGGGGCTGGCGGGGAGCTGTTTTTT.

This clonotype was detected many times. The rearrangement joins TRBV4-1 to TRBJ1-5, with TRBD1 matching over 7 bases. Trimming removed 4 bases from V and 3 bases from J; junction bases left unmatched: 12. This CDR3 contains 17 residues. CDR1 and CDR2 (germline): MGHRA, YSYEKL. CDR3 sequence (DNA): TGCGCCAGCAGCCCGCGGGACAGTCGAATCAACAATCAGCCCCAGCATTTT. Its protein is CASSPRDSRINNQPQHF.

This clonotype was observed at least ten times. The chain recombines TRBV12-3 or TRBV12-4 with TRBJ1-5; D unclear. The CDR3 runs to 16 residues. Trimming shortened V by 1 base and J by 1 base, and 11 bases separated the two germline ends. Here the CDR3 DNA reads TGTGCCAGCAGTTTAGATGGGGAACTGAGCAATCAGCCCCAGCATTTT. It encodes CASSLDGELSNQPQHF.

At least ten counts were recorded for this clonotype. Here the CDR3 reads CSARDDPGNNEQFF. DNA for the CDR3: TGCAGTGCTAGAGATGATCCGGGGAACAATGAGCAGTTCTTC. V usage is TRBV20-1 and J usage is TRBJ2-1, with D maybe TRBD2 (5 bases). CDR3 length: 14 residues. Trimming pared 0 bases from V and 5 bases from J, leaving 11 bases between. Germline loops: CDR1 DFQATT, CDR2 SNEGSKA (reference sequence).

This clonotype came up many times. The genes are TRBV5-6 and TRBJ1-1; tentatively, D is TRBD1 (6 bases). The CDR3 sequence is 15 residues long. Germline V gene data show CDR1 as SGHDT and CDR2 as YYEEEE. V was clipped by 4 bases and J by 4 bases, with 17 bases between them. The CDR3 DNA sequence: TGTGCCAGCAGCCTTCGGCGGGGGCGAAGCACTGAAGCTTTCTTT. Encoded protein: CASSLRRGRSTEAFF.

This clonotype was counted ten times or more. The chain is built from TRBV12-3 or TRBV12-4 and TRBJ1-6; D gene ambiguous. The ends were cut back, 6 bases at V and 11 bases at J, with 11 bases in the middle. The CDR3 is 12 residues long. The CDR3 nucleotides are TGTGCCAGCAGCCTCGGTCCTCCACCCCTCCACTTT. Its translation is CASSLGPPPLHF.

This clonotype has ten or more counts. The chain employs TRBV3-1 and TRBJ2-7, with a tentative D call TRBD2 (6 bases). Germline CDR1 and CDR2: LGHDT and YNNKEL (reference sequence). V shed 1 base and J shed 2 bases, with 9 bases lying between them. The CDR3 loop spans 14 amino acids. The CDR3 nucleotides read TGTGCCAGCAGCCAAGTGGGGAGGCCCTACGAGCAGTACTTC. As protein: CASSQVGRPYEQYF.

The sample holds a few counts of this clonotype. The chain couples TRBV14 to TRBJ1-2, with D perhaps TRBD1 (6 bases). CDR1 is SGHDN and CDR2 is FVKESK in the germline V gene. This CDR3 has 14 residues. V was cut by 4 bases and J by 8 bases, with 17 bases left in between. The chain's CDR3 is CASSRALRGGGYTF. The CDR3 DNA reads TGTGCCAGCAGCCGAGCACTCAGGGGAGGAGGCTACACCTTC.

The table lists this clonotype with a few counts. In DNA, the CDR3 is TGTGCCAGCAGCTTAGTGTCAGAATCTAACTATGGCTACACCTTC. Translation: CASSLVSESNYGYTF. The J gene is TRBJ1-2, the V gene TRBV7-2; D is unclear. This CDR3 is built from 15 residues. In germline, CDR1 is SGHTA, CDR2 FQGNSA. V lost 1 base to trimming and J lost 0 bases, with 9 bases between them.

This rearrangement joins TRBV9 to TRBJ2-1; D ambiguous. This CDR3 spans 14 amino acids. CDR1 is SGDLS, CDR2 YYNGEE, per germline. The germline V and J ends were trimmed by 3 bases and 8 bases, with 15 bases remaining between them. DNA for the CDR3: TGTGCCAGCAGCGCCGAGTCCCCGTGGGATGAGCAGTTCTTC. Its translation is CASSAESPWDEQFF.

This clonotype was seen repeatedly, ten times or more. This chain connects TRBV7-2 to TRBJ2-5; D is unresolved. The ends were cut back, 5 bases at V and 0 bases at J, with 4 bases in the middle. Germline CDR1 is SGHTA and CDR2 is FQGNSA. The CDR3 has 12 residues. The CDR3 is CASSRYQETQYF. CDR3 nucleotide sequence: TGTGCCAGCAGCAGGTACCAAGAGACCCAGTACTTC.